The present T cell receptor (beta chain) was sequenced within a study of T cell changes during pregnancy in multiple sclerosis. The assay was immunoSEQ multiplex PCR, and TCRdb's table has in-frame clones only and misses some. This table has tens of thousands of clones, roughly 91% appearing once. The CDR3 has 15 residues. Per the germline V gene, CDR1 is LNHDA and CDR2 is SQIVND (reference sequence). Trimming cost V 8 bases and J 2 bases; bases outside gene matches: 8. Here the sequenced sample was peripheral blood, taken in the first trimester of pregnancy. This receptor was taken from a female donor with multiple sclerosis, enrolled in a pregnancy study. The V call is TRBV19, the J call TRBJ1-5; 8 bases are a match to TRBD1. DNA for the CDR3: TGTGCCAGTCGGGCAGGGGGCCGTGGCAATCAGCCCCAGCATTTT. The encoded protein is CASRAGGRGNQPQHF.